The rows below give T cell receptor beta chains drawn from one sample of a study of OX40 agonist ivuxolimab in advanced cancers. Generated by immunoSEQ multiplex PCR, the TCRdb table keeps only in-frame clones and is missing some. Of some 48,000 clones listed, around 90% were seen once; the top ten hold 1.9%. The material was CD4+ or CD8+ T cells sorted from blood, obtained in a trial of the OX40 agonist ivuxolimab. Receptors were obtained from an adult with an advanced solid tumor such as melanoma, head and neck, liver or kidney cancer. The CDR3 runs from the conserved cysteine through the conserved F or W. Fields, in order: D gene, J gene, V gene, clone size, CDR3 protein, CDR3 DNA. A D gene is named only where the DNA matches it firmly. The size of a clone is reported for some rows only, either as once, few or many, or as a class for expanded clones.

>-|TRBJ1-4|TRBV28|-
CASSLGVEKLFF
TGTGCCAGCAGCCTGGGGGTGGAAAAACTGTTTTTT
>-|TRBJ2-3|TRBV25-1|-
CARAYRDRDTQYF
TGTGCCAGGGCTTACAGGGATAGAGATACGCAGTATTTT
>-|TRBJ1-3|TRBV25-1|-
CASSDGAISGNTIYF
TGTGCCAGCAGTGATGGCGCCATCTCTGGAAACACCATATATTTT
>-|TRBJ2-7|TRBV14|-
CASSLKGNKQYF
TGTGCCAGCAGCCTAAAAGGGAACAAGCAGTACTTC
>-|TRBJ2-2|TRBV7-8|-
CASSPQGGSNTGELFF
TGTGCCAGCAGCCCCCAGGGGGGGTCGAACACCGGGGAGCTGTTTTTT
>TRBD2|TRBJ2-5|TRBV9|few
CASSVGAGGLGGAQYF
TGTGCCAGCAGCGTAGGAGCGGGAGGGCTAGGTGGGGCCCAGTACTTC
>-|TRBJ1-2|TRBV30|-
CAWSVSYGYTF
TGTGCCTGGAGTGTAAGCTATGGCTACACCTTC
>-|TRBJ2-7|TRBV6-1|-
CASSDHPNYEQYF
TGTGCCAGCTCTGATCACCCGAACTACGAGCAGTACTTC
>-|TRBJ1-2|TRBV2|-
CASSARQPYGYTF
TGTGCCAGCAGTGCGAGACAGCCCTATGGCTACACCTTC
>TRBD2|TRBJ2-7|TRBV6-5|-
CASSQTGTSAYEQYF
TGTGCCAGCAGCCAGACCGGGACTAGCGCCTACGAGCAGTACTTC
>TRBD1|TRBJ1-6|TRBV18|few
CASSPPTGAGSPLHF
TGTGCCAGCTCACCACCTACAGGGGCGGGCTCACCCCTCCACTTT
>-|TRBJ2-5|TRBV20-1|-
CSARQETQYF
TGCAGTGCTAGACAGGAGACCCAGTACTTC
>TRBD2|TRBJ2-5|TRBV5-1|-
CASSLDGGAGETQYF
TGCGCCAGCAGCTTGGACGGGGGGGCCGGAGAGACCCAGTACTTC
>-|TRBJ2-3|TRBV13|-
CASSLGGYWRASTDTQYF
TGTGCCAGCAGCTTAGGGGGATACTGGAGGGCTAGCACAGATACGCAGTATTTT
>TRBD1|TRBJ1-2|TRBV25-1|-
CASSEIDRDGYGYTF
TGTGCCAGCAGTGAAATAGACAGGGACGGCTATGGCTACACCTTC
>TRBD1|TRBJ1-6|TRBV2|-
CASRRRDSNSPLHF
TGTGCCAGCAGGCGAAGGGACAGTAATTCACCCCTCCACTTT
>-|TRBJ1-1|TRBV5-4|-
CASSLGLEAFF
TGTGCCAGCAGCTTGGGACTTGAAGCTTTCTTT
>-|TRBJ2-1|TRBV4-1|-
CASSHPPRSSYNEQFF
TGCGCCAGCAGCCACCCACCCCGGAGCTCCTACAATGAGCAGTTCTTC
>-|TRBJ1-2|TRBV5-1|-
CASSPKGRNYGYTF
TGCGCCAGCAGCCCCAAGGGACGGAACTATGGCTACACCTTC
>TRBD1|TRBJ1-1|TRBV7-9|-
CASSLQTGGYTEAFF
TGTGCCAGCAGCTTACAGACAGGGGGCTACACTGAAGCTTTCTTT
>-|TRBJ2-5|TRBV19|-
CASSNPTIQETQYF
TGTGCCAGTTCCAACCCGACGATCCAAGAGACCCAGTACTTC
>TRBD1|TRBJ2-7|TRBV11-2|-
CASSDRTGRRSISYEQYF
TGTGCCAGCAGCGATCGGACAGGCCGACGATCCATATCCTACGAGCAGTACTTC
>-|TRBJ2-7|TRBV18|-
CASSPQAGPYEQYF
TGTGCCAGCTCACCACAGGCGGGTCCCTACGAGCAGTACTTC
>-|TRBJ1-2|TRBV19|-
CASTGRTHGYTF
TGTGCCAGTACAGGCAGGACCCATGGCTACACCTTC
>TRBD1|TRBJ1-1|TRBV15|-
CATSAWDSKNTEAFF
TGTGCCACCAGCGCCTGGGACAGCAAGAACACTGAAGCTTTCTTT
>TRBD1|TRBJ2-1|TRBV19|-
CASSATGVSNNEQFF
TGTGCCAGTAGTGCGACAGGGGTGTCCAACAATGAGCAGTTCTTC
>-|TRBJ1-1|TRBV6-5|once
CASSYRDTTEAFF
TGTGCCAGCAGTTACAGGGATACAACTGAAGCTTTCTTT
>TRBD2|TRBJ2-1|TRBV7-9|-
CASSGRVAGAGEEFF
TGTGCCAGCAGCGGGAGGGTAGCGGGAGCCGGGGAGGAGTTCTTC
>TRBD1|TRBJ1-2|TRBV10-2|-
CASSESDRGWGGGYTF
TGCGCCAGCAGTGAGTCGGACAGGGGGTGGGGAGGCGGCTACACCTTC
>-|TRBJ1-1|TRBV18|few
CASSPRTTVNTEAFF
TGTGCCAGCTCACCACGTACGACAGTGAACACTGAAGCTTTCTTT
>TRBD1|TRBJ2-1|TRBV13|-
CASTNRDRERHEQFF
TGTGCCAGCACCAATAGGGACAGGGAAAGGCATGAGCAGTTCTTC
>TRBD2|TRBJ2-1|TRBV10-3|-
CAISERLAGIYEQFF
TGTGCCATCAGTGAGAGGCTAGCGGGAATATATGAGCAGTTCTTC
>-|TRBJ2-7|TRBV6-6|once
CASSYGRRGNEQYF
TGTGCCAGCAGTTACGGTCGACGGGGCAACGAGCAGTACTTC
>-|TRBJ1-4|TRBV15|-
CATSGWGEANEKLFF
TGTGCCACCAGCGGGTGGGGGGAAGCTAATGAAAAACTGTTTTTT
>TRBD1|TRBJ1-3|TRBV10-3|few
CATRTGRNTIYF
TGTGCCACCAGGACAGGGAGAAACACCATATATTTT
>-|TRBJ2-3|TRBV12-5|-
CASGLVLGGGTDTQYF
TGTGCTAGTGGTTTGGTACTCGGTGGGGGCACAGATACGCAGTATTTT
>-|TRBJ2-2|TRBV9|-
CASSVRVGGESTGELFF
TGTGCCAGCAGCGTAAGGGTTGGGGGCGAAAGCACCGGGGAGCTGTTTTTT
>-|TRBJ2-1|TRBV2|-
CATRDLDNEQFF
TGTGCCACCCGGGACCTCGACAATGAGCAGTTCTTC
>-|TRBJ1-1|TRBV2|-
CASSEAGVGLGGWRKDTEAFF
TGTGCCAGCAGTGAAGCAGGTGTCGGTCTCGGAGGTTGGAGGAAAGACACTGAAGCTTTCTTT
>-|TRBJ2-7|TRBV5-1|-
CASSPALAYEQYF
TGCGCCAGCAGCCCTGCCCTGGCCTACGAGCAGTACTTC
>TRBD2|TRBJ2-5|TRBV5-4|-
CASSLPGLAGAYF
TGTGCCAGCAGCTTACCGGGACTAGCGGGAGCCTACTTC
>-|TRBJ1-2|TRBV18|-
CASSPPNRDHYGYTF
TGTGCCAGCTCACCACCGAACAGGGACCACTATGGCTACACCTTC
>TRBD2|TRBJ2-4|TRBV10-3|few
CAISPGLAGENIQYF
TGTGCCATCAGCCCGGGACTAGCGGGGGAAAACATTCAGTACTTC
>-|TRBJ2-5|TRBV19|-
CASRLANQETQYF
TGTGCCAGTAGGCTAGCGAACCAAGAGACCCAGTACTTC
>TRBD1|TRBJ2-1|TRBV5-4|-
CASSGNRGLYNEQFF
TGTGCCAGCAGCGGCAACAGGGGGCTTTACAATGAGCAGTTCTTC
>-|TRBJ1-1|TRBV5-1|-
CASSPGRGNTEAFF
TGCGCCAGCAGCCCGGGACGGGGGAACACTGAAGCTTTCTTT
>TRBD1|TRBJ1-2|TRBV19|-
CASTSPGDRAWGYTF
TGTGCCAGTACCTCACCCGGGGACAGGGCGTGGGGCTACACCTTC
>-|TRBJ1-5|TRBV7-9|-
CASSLEGGGNQPQHF
TGTGCCAGCAGCTTAGAAGGGGGAGGCAATCAGCCCCAGCATTTT
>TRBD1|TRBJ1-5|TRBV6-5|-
CASSQDRGDQPQHF
TGTGCCAGCAGCCAAGACAGGGGGGATCAGCCCCAGCATTTT
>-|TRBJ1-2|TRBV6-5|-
CASTRAADSNYGYTF
TGTGCCAGCACCAGAGCCGCGGACAGTAATTATGGCTACACCTTC
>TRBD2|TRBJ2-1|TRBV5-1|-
CASSLGLAGVDEQFF
TGCGCCAGCTCCCTCGGGCTAGCGGGAGTGGATGAGCAGTTCTTC
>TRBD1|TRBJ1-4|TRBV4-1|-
CASSLRTGGNEKLFF
TGCGCCAGCAGCCTCCGGACAGGGGGTAACGAAAAACTGTTTTTT
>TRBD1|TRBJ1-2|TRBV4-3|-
CASSHGTAGFGYTF
TGCGCCAGCAGCCACGGGACAGCCGGCTTCGGCTACACCTTC
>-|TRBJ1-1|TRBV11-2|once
CASSFWLEAFF
TGTGCCAGCAGCTTTTGGCTTGAAGCTTTCTTT
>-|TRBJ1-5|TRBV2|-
CASSEQGGGEQPQHF
TGTGCCAGCAGTGAGCAGGGAGGGGGGGAACAGCCCCAGCATTTT
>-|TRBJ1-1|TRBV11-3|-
CASSFGPNTEAFF
TGTGCCAGCAGCTTCGGACCGAACACTGAAGCTTTCTTT
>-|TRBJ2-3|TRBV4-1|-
CASSQDRRGPDTQYF
TGCGCCAGCAGCCAAGATAGGAGGGGCCCAGATACGCAGTATTTT